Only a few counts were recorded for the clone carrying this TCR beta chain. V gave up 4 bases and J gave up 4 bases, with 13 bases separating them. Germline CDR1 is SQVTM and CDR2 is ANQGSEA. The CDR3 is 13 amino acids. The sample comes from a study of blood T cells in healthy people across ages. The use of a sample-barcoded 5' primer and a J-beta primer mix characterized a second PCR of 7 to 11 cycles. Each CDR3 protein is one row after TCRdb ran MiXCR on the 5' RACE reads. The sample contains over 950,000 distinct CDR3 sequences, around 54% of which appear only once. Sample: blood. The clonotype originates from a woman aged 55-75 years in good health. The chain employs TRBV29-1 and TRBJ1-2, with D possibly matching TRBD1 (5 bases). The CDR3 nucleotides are TGCAGCGTTGGTCGTATGGGGGGCTATGGCTACACCTTC. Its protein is CSVGRMGGYGYTF.